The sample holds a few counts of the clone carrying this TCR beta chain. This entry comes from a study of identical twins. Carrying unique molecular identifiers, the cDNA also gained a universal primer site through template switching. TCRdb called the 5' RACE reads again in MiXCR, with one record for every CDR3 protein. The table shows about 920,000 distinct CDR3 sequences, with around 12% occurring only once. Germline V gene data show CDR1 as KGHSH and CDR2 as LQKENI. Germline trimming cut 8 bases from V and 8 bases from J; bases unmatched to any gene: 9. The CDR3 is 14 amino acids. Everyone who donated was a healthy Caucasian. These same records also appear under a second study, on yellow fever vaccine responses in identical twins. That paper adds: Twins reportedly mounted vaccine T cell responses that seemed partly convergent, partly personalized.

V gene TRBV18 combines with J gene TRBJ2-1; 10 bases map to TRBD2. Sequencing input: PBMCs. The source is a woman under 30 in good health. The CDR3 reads CASATPSGSHEQFF. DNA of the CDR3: TGTGCCAGCGCAACCCCTAGCGGGAGCCATGAGCAGTTCTTC.